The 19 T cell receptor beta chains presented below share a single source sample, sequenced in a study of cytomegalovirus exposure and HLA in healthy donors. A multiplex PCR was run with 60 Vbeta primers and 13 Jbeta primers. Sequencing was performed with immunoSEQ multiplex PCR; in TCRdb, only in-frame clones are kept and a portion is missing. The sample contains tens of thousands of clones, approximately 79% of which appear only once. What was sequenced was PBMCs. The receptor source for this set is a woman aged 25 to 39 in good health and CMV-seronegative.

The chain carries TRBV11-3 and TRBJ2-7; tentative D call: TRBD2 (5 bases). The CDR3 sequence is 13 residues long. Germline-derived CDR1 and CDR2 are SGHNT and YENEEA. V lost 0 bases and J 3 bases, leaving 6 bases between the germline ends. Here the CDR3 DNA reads TGTGCCAGCAGCTTAGAAGGAGGCTACGAGCAGTACGTC. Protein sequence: CASSLEGGYEQYV.

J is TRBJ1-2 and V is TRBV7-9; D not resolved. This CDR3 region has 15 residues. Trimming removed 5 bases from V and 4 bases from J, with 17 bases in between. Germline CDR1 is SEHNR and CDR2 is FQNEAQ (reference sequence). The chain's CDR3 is CASSPPGGRGYGYTF. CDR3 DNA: TGTGCCAGCAGCCCCCCGGGAGGGCGGGGCTATGGCTACACCTTC.

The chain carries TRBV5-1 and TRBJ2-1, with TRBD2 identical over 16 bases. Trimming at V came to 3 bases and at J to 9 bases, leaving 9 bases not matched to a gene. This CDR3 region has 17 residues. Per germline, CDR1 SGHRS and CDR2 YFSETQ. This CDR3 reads CASSSSGTSGRASEQFF. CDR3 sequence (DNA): TGCGCCAGCAGCTCCTCCGGGACTAGCGGGAGGGCCAGTGAGCAGTTCTTC.

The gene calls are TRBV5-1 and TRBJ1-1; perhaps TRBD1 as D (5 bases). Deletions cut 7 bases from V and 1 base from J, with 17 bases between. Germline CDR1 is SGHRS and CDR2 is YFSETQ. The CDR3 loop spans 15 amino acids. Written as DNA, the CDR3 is TGCGCCAGCGCCCTGGTAGGGAGGGGGAACACTGAAGCTTTCTTT. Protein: CASALVGRGNTEAFF.

The CDR3 sequence is CATSGAGANVLTF. Written as DNA, the CDR3 is TGCGCCACCTCGGGGGCTGGGGCCAACGTCCTGACTTTC. The chain recombines TRBV10-2 with TRBJ2-6, with a tentative D call TRBD2 (6 bases). Germline V gene data show CDR1 as WSHSY and CDR2 as SAAADI. This CDR3 comprises 13 residues. Trimming stripped 10 bases from V and 2 bases from J, with 9 bases between.

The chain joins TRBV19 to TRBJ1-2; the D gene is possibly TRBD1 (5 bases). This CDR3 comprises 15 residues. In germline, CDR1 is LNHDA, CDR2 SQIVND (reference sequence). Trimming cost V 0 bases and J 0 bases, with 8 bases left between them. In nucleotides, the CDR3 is TGTGCCAGTAGTATAGATCAGGGTTCTAACTATGGCTACACCTTC. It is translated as CASSIDQGSNYGYTF.

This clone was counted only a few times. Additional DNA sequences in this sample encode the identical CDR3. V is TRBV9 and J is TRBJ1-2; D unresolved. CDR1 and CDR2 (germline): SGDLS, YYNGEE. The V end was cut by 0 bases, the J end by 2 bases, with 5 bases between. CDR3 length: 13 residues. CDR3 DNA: TGTGCCAGCAGCGTAGATCGGAACTATGGCTACACCTTC. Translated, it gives CASSVDRNYGYTF.

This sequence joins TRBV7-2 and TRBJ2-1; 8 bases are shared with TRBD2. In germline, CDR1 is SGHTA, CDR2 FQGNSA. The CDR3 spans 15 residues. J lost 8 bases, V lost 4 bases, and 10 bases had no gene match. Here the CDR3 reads CASSSRLAPGDEQFF. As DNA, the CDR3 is TGTGCCAGCAGCTCCCGACTAGCGCCTGGCGATGAGCAGTTCTTC.

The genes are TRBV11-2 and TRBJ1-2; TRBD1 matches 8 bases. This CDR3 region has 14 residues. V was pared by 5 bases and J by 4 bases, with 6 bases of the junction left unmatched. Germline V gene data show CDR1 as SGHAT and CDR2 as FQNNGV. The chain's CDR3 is CASSPKTGGYGYTF. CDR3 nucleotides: TGTGCCAGCAGCCCAAAAACAGGGGGCTATGGCTACACCTTC.

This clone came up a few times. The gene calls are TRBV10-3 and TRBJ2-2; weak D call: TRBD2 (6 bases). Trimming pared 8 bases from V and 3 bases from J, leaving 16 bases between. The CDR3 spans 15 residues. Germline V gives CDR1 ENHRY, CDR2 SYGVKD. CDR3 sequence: CAIRLGPSDTGELFF. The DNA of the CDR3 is TGTGCCATCCGGCTGGGGCCTAGCGACACCGGGGAGCTGTTTTTT.

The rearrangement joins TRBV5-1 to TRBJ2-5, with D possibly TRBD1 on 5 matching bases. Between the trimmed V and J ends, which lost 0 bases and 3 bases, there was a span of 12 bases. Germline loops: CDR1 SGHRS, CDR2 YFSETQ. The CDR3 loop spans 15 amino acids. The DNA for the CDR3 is TGCGCCAGCAGCTTGGTTGGGGCACTGGAAGAGACCCAGTACTTC. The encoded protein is CASSLVGALEETQYF.

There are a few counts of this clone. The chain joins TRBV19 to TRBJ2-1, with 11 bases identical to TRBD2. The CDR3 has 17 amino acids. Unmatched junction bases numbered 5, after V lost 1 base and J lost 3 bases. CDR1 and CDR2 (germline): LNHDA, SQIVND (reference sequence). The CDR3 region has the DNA TGTGCCAGTAGTATAGCTAGCGGGGGGCTTCGCTACAATGAGCAGTTCTTC. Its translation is CASSIASGGLRYNEQFF. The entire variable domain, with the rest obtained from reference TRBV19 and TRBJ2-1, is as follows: DGGITQSPKYLFRKEGQNVTLSCEQNLNHDAMYWYRQDPGQGLRLIYYSQIVNDFQKGDIAEGYSVSREKKESFPLTVTSAQKNPTAFYLCASSIASGGLRYNEQFFGPGTRLTVL.

The CDR3 sequence: CASSLVVAGENEQFF. As DNA, the CDR3 is TGTGCCAGCAGCTTAGTAGTAGCGGGAGAGAATGAGCAGTTCTTC. The gene calls are TRBV11-3 and TRBJ2-1; 9 nucleotides match TRBD2. Germline assignment: CDR1 SGHNT and CDR2 YENEEA. CDR3 length: 15 residues. V trimming: 1 base; J trimming: 7 bases; junction bases outside the gene matches: 5.

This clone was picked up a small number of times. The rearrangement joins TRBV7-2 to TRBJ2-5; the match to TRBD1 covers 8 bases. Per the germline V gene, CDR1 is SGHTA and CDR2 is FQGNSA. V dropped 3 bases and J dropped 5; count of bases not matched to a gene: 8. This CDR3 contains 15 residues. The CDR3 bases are TGTGCCAGCAGCTTTGAACCAGGGGGCGGGGAGACCCAGTACTTC. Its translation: CASSFEPGGGETQYF.

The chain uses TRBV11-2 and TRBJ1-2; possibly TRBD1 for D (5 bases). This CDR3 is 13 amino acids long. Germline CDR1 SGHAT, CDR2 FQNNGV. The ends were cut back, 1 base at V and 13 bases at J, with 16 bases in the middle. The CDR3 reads CASSLGIRDSCTF. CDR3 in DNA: TGTGCCAGCAGCTTAGGAATCAGGGACTCCTGCACCTTC. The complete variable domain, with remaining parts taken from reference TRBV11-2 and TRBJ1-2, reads EAGVAQSPRYKIIEKRQSVAFWCNPISGHATLYWYQQILGQGPKLLIQFQNNGVVDDSQLPKDRFSAERLKGVDSTLKIQPAKLEDSAVYLCASSLGIRDSCTFGSGTRLTVV.

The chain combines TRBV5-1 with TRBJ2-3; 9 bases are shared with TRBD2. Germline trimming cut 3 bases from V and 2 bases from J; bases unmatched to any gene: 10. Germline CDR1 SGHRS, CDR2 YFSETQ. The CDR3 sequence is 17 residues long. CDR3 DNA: TGCGCCAGCAGCTCCCCGGTAGCGGGGGCCCTCACAGATACGCAGTATTTT. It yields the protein CASSSPVAGALTDTQYF.

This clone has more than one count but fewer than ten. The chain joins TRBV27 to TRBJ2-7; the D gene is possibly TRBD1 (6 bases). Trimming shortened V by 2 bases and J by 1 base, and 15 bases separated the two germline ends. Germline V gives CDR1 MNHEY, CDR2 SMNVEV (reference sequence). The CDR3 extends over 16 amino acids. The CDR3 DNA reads TGTGCCAGCAGTTTAGATCGGACAGCCAGATCCTACGAGCAGTACTTC. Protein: CASSLDRTARSYEQYF.

The CDR3 sequence is CASSQDLGDTEAFF. The CDR3 region has the DNA TGCGCCAGCAGCCAAGATCTCGGGGACACTGAAGCTTTCTTT. The chain is built from TRBV4-3 and TRBJ1-1; no clear D gene. The CDR3 covers 14 residues. Germline V CDR1 and CDR2: LGHNA, YSLEER. V was trimmed by 0 bases and J by 3 bases, leaving 8 bases between them.

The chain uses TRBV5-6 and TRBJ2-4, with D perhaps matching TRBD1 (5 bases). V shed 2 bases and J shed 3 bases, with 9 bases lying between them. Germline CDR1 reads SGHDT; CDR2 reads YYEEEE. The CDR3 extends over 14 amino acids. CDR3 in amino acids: CASSFGRDKNIQYF. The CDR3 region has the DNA TGTGCCAGCAGCTTTGGCAGGGACAAAAACATTCAGTACTTC.